This record covers a single T cell receptor (beta chain). During active infection, Seattle patients enrolled and were then monitored through disease. V dropped 5 bases and J dropped 0; count of bases not matched to a gene: 3. This CDR3 is built from 16 residues. CDR1 and CDR2 (germline): SGHNT, YENEEA. This sample is drawn from a study of blood T cell repertoires in COVID-19. In the study overall: Samples taken during acute and convalescent COVID-19 were collected in the United States, Italy and Spain. T cells, B-cell-depleted T cells, or PBMCs supplied cDNA or gDNA.

Original processing methods: Reference gene primer amplification gave estimated nucleated cell counts. The assay was immunoSEQ multiplex PCR, and TCRdb's table has in-frame clones only and misses some. V and J calls and clone size come straight from that table; D and trimming were deduced from the DNA. Seen here are about 310,000 clones, around 91% observed once, and the top ten hold under 1.1%. This clonotype originated in a woman in her forties with COVID-19, enrolled during active disease. The J gene is TRBJ2-2, the V gene TRBV11-3; TRBD2 aligns across 10 bases. The material sequenced was peripheral blood. As DNA, the CDR3 is TGTGCCAGCAGCGACCTAGCGGGAGCGAACACCGGGGAGCTGTTTTTT. Translating it yields CASSDLAGANTGELFF. The full variable domain, rest sourced from reference TRBV11-3 and TRBJ2-2, is EAGVVQSPRYKIIEKKQPVAFWCNPISGHNTLYWYLQNLGQGPELLIRYENEEAVDDSQLPKDRFSAERLKGVDSTLKIQPAELGDSAVYLCASSDLAGANTGELFFGEGSRLTVL.